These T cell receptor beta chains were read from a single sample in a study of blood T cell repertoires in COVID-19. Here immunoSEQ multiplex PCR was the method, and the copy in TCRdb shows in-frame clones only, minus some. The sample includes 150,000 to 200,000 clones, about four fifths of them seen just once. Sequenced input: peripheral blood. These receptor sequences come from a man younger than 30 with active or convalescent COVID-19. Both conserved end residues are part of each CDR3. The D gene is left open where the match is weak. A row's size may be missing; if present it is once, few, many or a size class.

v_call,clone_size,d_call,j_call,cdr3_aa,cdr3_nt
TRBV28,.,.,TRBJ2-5,CASSFLGKRGCTRGETQYF,TGTGCCAGCAGTTTTCTTGGGAAAAGGGGGTGCACACGGGGAGAGACCCAGTACTTC
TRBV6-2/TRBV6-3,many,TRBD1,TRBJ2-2,CASSSGDRDSGELFF,TGTGCCAGCAGTTCTGGGGACAGGGACTCCGGGGAGCTGTTTTTT
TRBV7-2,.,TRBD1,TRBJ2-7,CASSFLGTGDKEQYF,TGTGCCAGCAGCTTTCTCGGGACAGGGGATAAGGAGCAGTACTTC
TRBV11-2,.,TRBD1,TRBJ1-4,CASRQTGLREKLFF,TGTGCCAGCAGGCAGACAGGGTTGAGGGAAAAACTGTTTTTT
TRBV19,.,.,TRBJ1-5,CASSSTEATAYSNQPQHF,TGTGCCAGTAGTTCGACAGAGGCCACCGCTTATAGCAATCAGCCCCAGCATTTT
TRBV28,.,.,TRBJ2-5,CPSETQYF,TGCCCGTCGGAGACCCAGTACTTC
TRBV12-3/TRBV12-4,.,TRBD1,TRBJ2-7,CASIRDRGDEQYF,TGTGCCAGCATTAGGGACAGGGGAGACGAGCAGTACTTC
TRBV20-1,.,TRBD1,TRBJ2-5,CSANRGETQYF,TGCAGTGCTAACAGGGGGGAGACCCAGTACTTC
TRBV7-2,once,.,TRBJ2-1,CASSWARGGANEQFF,TGTGCCAGCAGCTGGGCTAGAGGGGGAGCCAATGAGCAGTTCTTC
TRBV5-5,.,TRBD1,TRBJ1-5,CASSLPGQGEYQPQHF,TGTGCCAGCAGCTTGCCCGGACAGGGCGAGTATCAGCCCCAGCATTTT
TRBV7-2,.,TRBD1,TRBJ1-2,CASSYKQGAGGYTF,TGTGCCAGCAGTTATAAACAGGGGGCGGGTGGCTACACCTTC
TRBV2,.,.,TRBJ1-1,CASSQGLNTEAFF,TGTGCCAGCAGTCAGGGATTAAACACTGAAGCTTTCTTT
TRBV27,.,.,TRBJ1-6,CASSLRGSLNSPLHF,TGTGCCAGCAGTTTAAGGGGCAGCCTAAATTCACCCCTCCACTTT
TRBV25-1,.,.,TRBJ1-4,CASNGRGSGEKLFF,TGTGCCAGCAACGGGAGGGGTAGTGGTGAAAAACTGTTTTTT
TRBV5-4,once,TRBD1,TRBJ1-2,CASSPSRDRGDGNYGYTF,TGTGCCAGCAGCCCGTCGCGGGACAGGGGTGATGGGAACTATGGCTACACCTTC
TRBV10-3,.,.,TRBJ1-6,CAIRREGTLNSPLHF,TGTGCCATCAGACGTGAAGGGACATTAAATTCACCCCTCCACTTT
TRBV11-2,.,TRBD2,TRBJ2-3,CASSPQRGPTDTQYF,TGTGCCAGCAGCCCACAGCGGGGGCCTACAGATACGCAGTATTTT
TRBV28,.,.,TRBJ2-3,CASRSSTDTQYF,TGTGCCAGCAGGTCTAGCACAGATACGCAGTATTTT
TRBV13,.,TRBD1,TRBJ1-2,CASSSTRGRGTYGYTF,TGTGCCAGCAGCTCCACTAGGGGGCGAGGGACCTATGGCTACACCTTC
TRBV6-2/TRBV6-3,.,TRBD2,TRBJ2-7,CASSDSTSGRKWDF,TGTGCCAGCAGTGATTCGACTAGCGGGAGGAAATGGGACTTC
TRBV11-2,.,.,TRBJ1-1,CASSPGGGRGNTEAFF,TGTGCCAGCAGCCCGGGCGGGGGTCGGGGTAACACTGAAGCTTTCTTT
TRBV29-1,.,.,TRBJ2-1,CSAGGPTYNEQFF,TGCAGCGCTGGAGGCCCTACTTACAATGAGCAGTTCTTC